This passage covers 30 T cell receptor beta chains from one sample sequenced in a study of blood T cell repertoires in COVID-19. Profiling relied on immunoSEQ multiplex PCR, and the TCRdb table lists in-frame clones only, not all of them. The table lists around 180,000 clones, more than 75% of them singletons. Sequencing was performed on PBMCs or T cells enriched from blood (not recorded which). The receptors here all came from a woman between 45 and 60 years old with acute COVID-19.

This clone was seen a handful of times. This chain links TRBV9 with TRBJ1-1; 12 bases map to TRBD1. Germline CDR1 and CDR2: SGDLS and YYNGEE. V trimming: 3 bases; J trimming: 1 base; junction bases outside the gene matches: 7. CDR3 length: 17 residues. The CDR3 DNA follows: TGTGCCAGCAGCGCGTGGGGACAGGGGGCAGGGAACACTGAAGCTTTCTTT. Translating gives CASSAWGQGAGNTEAFF. Using reference TRBV9 and TRBJ1-1 for the parts outside the CDR3, the full variable domain is DSGVTQTPKHLITATGQRVTLRCSPRSGDLSVYWYQQSLDQGLQFLIQYYNGEERAKGNILERFSAQQFPDLHSELNLSSLELGDSALYFCASSAWGQGAGNTEAFFGQGTRLTVV.

V usage is TRBV2 and J usage is TRBJ1-2; D is undetermined. V dropped 3 bases and J dropped 4 bases, with 6 bases sitting between them. The CDR3 consists of 12 residues. Germline CDR1 is SNHLY and CDR2 is FYNNEI. This CDR3 reads CASSDISYGYTF. DNA of the CDR3: TGTGCCAGCAGTGACATTTCCTATGGCTACACCTTC.

This clone has only a few counts. The chain uses TRBV4-1 and TRBJ1-1, with a possible D match to TRBD1 (6 bases). The V end was cut by 4 bases, the J end by 1 base, with 13 bases between. This CDR3 contains 15 residues. Looked up from germline, CDR1 is MGHRA and CDR2 is YSYEKL. The CDR3 DNA sequence: TGCGCCAGCAGCCCTCAAGGACAGTGGAACACTGAAGCTTTCTTT. It yields the protein CASSPQGQWNTEAFF.

The rearrangement uses TRBV5-1 and TRBJ1-5, with D tentatively TRBD1 (6 bases). Germline-derived CDR1 and CDR2 are SGHRS and YFSETQ. Trimming took off 3 bases at V and 3 bases at J, with 13 bases between the two ends. This CDR3 contains 15 residues. The CDR3, as DNA: TGCGCCAGCAGCTGGACCGGGACACACAATCAGCCCCAGCATTTT. Protein sequence: CASSWTGTHNQPQHF.

V and J are TRBV3-1 (or the pseudogene TRBV3-2) and TRBJ2-1; D gene unclear. The CDR3 has 18 amino acids. V dropped 0 bases and J dropped 0 bases, with 15 bases sitting between them. The germline V gene has CDR1 LGHDT and CDR2 YNNKEL (reference sequence). As DNA, the CDR3 is TGTGCCAGCAGCCAAGATGTCCGGGTGTCAAGCTCCTACAATGAGCAGTTCTTC. Its protein is CASSQDVRVSSSYNEQFF.

The chain couples TRBV6-5 to TRBJ2-7, with 8 bases that match TRBD1. Losses at the gene ends were 4 bases for V and 2 bases for J; bases not matched to a gene: 1. The CDR3 contains 13 residues. Looked up from germline, CDR1 is MNHEY and CDR2 is SVGAGI. This chain's CDR3 is CASSSTGAYEQYV. The CDR3 DNA follows: TGTGCCAGCAGTTCGACAGGGGCCTACGAGCAGTACGTC.

The chain links TRBV28 to TRBJ1-2; no firm D call. Between the trimmed V and J ends, which lost 3 bases and 3 bases, there was a span of 11 bases. The CDR3 runs to 14 residues. Germline CDR1 MDHEN, CDR2 SYDVKM. CDR3 region: CASSLGRTDYGYTF. The CDR3 DNA reads TGTGCCAGCAGTTTGGGCAGAACCGACTATGGCTACACCTTC.

The rearrangement joins TRBV5-1 to TRBJ1-3; D is possibly TRBD1 (6 bases). Trimming took 4 bases from V and 4 from J, leaving 15 bases between them. This CDR3 comprises 15 residues. CDR1 is SGHRS and CDR2 is YFSETQ in the germline V gene. In DNA form, the CDR3 reads TGCGCCAGCAGCGCAGGGGTAGATAGGGGAAACACCATATATTTT. Translating gives CASSAGVDRGNTIYF.

This rearrangement joins TRBV10-3 to TRBJ2-5, with a possible D match to TRBD2 (7 bases). With 0 bases removed from V and 4 bases from J, the gap between germline ends came to 15 bases. The CDR3 spans 16 residues. Germline CDR1 and CDR2: ENHRY and SYGVKD. The CDR3, as DNA: TGTGCCATCAGTGAGTCGGGGGGGCAGCAAATAGAGACCCAGTACTTC. Its protein product is CAISESGGQQIETQYF.

The chain is built from TRBV7-8 and TRBJ1-1, with unresolved D. Germline CDR1 reads SGHVS; CDR2 reads FQNEAQ. Trimming pared 6 bases from V and 1 base from J, leaving 9 bases between. The CDR3 is 13 residues long. Here the CDR3 DNA reads TGTGCCAGCAGTCGACGACAGAACACTGAAGCTTTCTTT. Protein sequence: CASSRRQNTEAFF.

CDR3 DNA sequence: TGTGCCAGCAGTTACTCGGACAGTAGCAATCAGCCCCAGCATTTT. Protein sequence: CASSYSDSSNQPQHF. The V call is TRBV6-2 or TRBV6-3, the J call TRBJ1-5; a possible D gene is TRBD1 (6 bases). Germline lookup yields CDR1 MNHEY and CDR2 SVGEGT. V shed 0 bases and J shed 0 bases, with 6 bases lying between them. This CDR3 region has 15 residues.

Turning to this clone: The same CDR3 arises from other DNA sequences in this sample as well. The chain carries TRBV7-6 and TRBJ2-2; D possibly corresponds to TRBD1 (8 bases). The CDR3 is 21 amino acids. CDR1 is SGHVS and CDR2 is FNYEAQ in the germline V gene. The V end was cut by 1 base, the J end by 2 bases, with 26 bases between. CDR3 DNA: TGTGCCAGCAGCTTAGGGGCAGGGGGCGAACTCGCGGGGGCCAACACCGGGGAGCTGTTTTTT. It is translated as CASSLGAGGELAGANTGELFF.

The J gene is TRBJ2-5, the V gene TRBV5-6; D gene uncertain. Germline V gene data show CDR1 as SGHDT and CDR2 as YYEEEE. V lost 0 bases and J lost 2, with 5 bases in between. The CDR3 extends over 13 amino acids. The CDR3 DNA sequence: TGTGCCAGCAGCTTGGTCATGCAAGAGACCCAGTACTTC. Translated: CASSLVMQETQYF.

V gene TRBV19 combines with J gene TRBJ2-5; 7 bases are shared with TRBD1. The CDR3 has 13 residues. CDR1 LNHDA and CDR2 SQIVND come from the germline V gene (reference sequence). Here the CDR3 reads CGTGDSLQETQYF. The CDR3 nucleotides read TGTGGTACCGGGGACAGCCTACAAGAGACCCAGTACTTC.

V is TRBV5-6 and J is TRBJ1-4, with TRBD1 matching over 7 bases. V dropped 2 bases and J dropped 5; count of bases not matched to a gene: 3. Germline loops: CDR1 SGHDT, CDR2 YYEEEE. The CDR3 runs 14 residues. This CDR3 reads CASSLQGWNEKLFF. The DNA of the CDR3 is TGTGCCAGCAGCTTACAGGGGTGGAATGAAAAACTGTTTTTT.

The rearrangement uses TRBV4-1 and TRBJ1-2, with TRBD1 as a possible D gene (5 bases). V lost 0 bases and J lost 1, with 15 bases in between. The length of the CDR3 is 17 residues. CDR1 MGHRA and CDR2 YSYEKL come from the germline V gene. The CDR3 loop reads CASSQDPGTLFNYGYTF. As DNA, the CDR3 is TGCGCCAGCAGCCAAGATCCCGGGACTCTATTTAACTATGGCTACACCTTC.

The chain combines TRBV2 with TRBJ1-1; D perhaps matches TRBD1 (5 bases). Looked up from germline, CDR1 is SNHLY and CDR2 is FYNNEI. V shed 0 bases and J shed 5 bases, with 10 bases lying between them. This CDR3 spans 14 amino acids. The CDR3 DNA sequence: TGTGCCAGCAGTGAAGCGCTTCGGGGGACTGAAGCTTTCTTT. It yields the protein CASSEALRGTEAFF.

The chain joins TRBV4-1 to TRBJ2-1; a weak D match, TRBD2 (6 bases). The CDR3 is made up of 17 amino acids. Germline assignment: CDR1 MGHRA and CDR2 YSYEKL. V gave up 2 bases and J gave up 7 bases, with 21 bases separating them. CDR3 sequence (DNA): TGCGCCAGCAGCCAACTCCCGGGGGTGGTTATTGCTAATGAGCAGTTCTTC. Its protein product is CASSQLPGVVIANEQFF.

The J gene is TRBJ2-3, the V gene TRBV19; TRBD2 matches at 15 bases. Germline CDR1 and CDR2: LNHDA and SQIVND (reference sequence). The trim removed 1 base at V and 2 bases at J, leaving 7 bases unmatched. CDR3 length: 19 residues. CDR3 coding DNA: TGTGCCAGTAGTATAGGAGGGACTAGCGGGGGGCCAAACACAGATACGCAGTATTTT. This translates into CASSIGGTSGGPNTDTQYF.

V is TRBV28 and J is TRBJ2-2, with D perhaps TRBD1 (6 bases). Germline V gene lookup returns CDR1 MDHEN and CDR2 SYDVKM. The CDR3 totals 16 residues. Deletions cut 0 bases from V and 2 bases from J, with 10 bases between. CDR3 in DNA: TGTGCCAGCAGTTTATGGAACAGGGTAAACACCGGGGAGCTGTTTTTT. Translated, it gives CASSLWNRVNTGELFF.

This clone was seen only a few times. Other DNA sequences of this sample code for an identical CDR3. CDR3 amino acids: CASSQGRGTDTQYF. DNA for the CDR3: TGCGCCAGCAGCCAGGGCAGGGGCACAGATACGCAGTATTTT. The chain couples TRBV4-1 to TRBJ2-3, with a possible D match to TRBD1 (5 bases). There are 14 residues in the CDR3. Trimming took 3 bases from V and 1 from J, leaving 8 bases between them. Germline values: CDR1 MGHRA, CDR2 YSYEKL.

The V gene is TRBV5-1, the J gene TRBJ1-4; the D gene is possibly TRBD1 (5 bases). Germline CDR1 SGHRS, CDR2 YFSETQ. The CDR3 is made up of 16 amino acids. Trimming pared 2 bases from V and 1 base from J, leaving 12 bases between. In nucleotides, the CDR3 is TGCGCCAGCAGCTTATCTCAGGGAGGAACTAATGAAAAACTGTTTTTT. Its protein is CASSLSQGGTNEKLFF.

The gene calls are TRBV7-8 and TRBJ2-1, with TRBD2 as a possible D gene (5 bases). The CDR3 runs to 16 residues. Trimming removed 5 bases at V and 2 bases at J, with 16 bases between. CDR1 and CDR2 (germline): SGHVS, FQNEAQ. CDR3 residues: CASSPAEAQPYNEQFF. CDR3 nucleotide sequence: TGTGCCAGCAGCCCAGCGGAGGCTCAGCCCTACAATGAGCAGTTCTTC.

This clone was detected only once. This chain uses TRBV19 with TRBJ2-5; unclear D gene. Per germline, CDR1 LNHDA and CDR2 SQIVND (reference sequence). This CDR3 is 13 amino acids long. V was pared by 0 bases and J by 1 base, with 3 bases between. CDR3 protein: CASSIDFQETQYF. In DNA, the CDR3 is TGTGCCAGTAGTATAGACTTCCAAGAGACCCAGTACTTC.

J is TRBJ2-3 and V is TRBV7-2, with D perhaps matching TRBD1 (6 bases). CDR1 and CDR2 (germline): SGHTA, FQGNSA. The V and J ends lost 7 bases and 5 bases respectively, with 13 bases between them. The CDR3 consists of 13 residues. CDR3 DNA: TGTGCCAGCAACGGGCAGGGGAAAGATACGCAGTATTTT. Protein product: CASNGQGKDTQYF.

V is TRBV3-1 (or the pseudogene TRBV3-2) and J is TRBJ1-4; D is undetermined. V was clipped by 1 base and J by 7 bases, with 4 bases between them. The CDR3 is made up of 12 amino acids. Germline CDR1 and CDR2: LGHDT and YNNKEL (reference sequence). The CDR3 DNA is TGTGCCAGCAGCCAAGCCGGTGAAAAACTGTTTTTT. It specifies CASSQAGEKLFF.

The chain employs TRBV19 and TRBJ2-7; 7 bases fit TRBD1. Germline CDR1 is LNHDA and CDR2 is SQIVND (reference sequence). Trimming took 4 bases from V and 6 from J; bases not matched to a gene: 6. This CDR3 region has 13 residues. The CDR3 bases are TGTGCCAGTAGTAGGTTCCGGGACAGCGAGCAGTACGTC. Translated, it gives CASSRFRDSEQYV.

The rearrangement uses TRBV13 and TRBJ2-5; D ambiguous. The CDR3 extends over 14 amino acids. Looked up from germline, CDR1 is PRHDT and CDR2 is FYEKMQ (reference sequence). V shed 5 bases and J shed 2 bases, with 12 bases lying between them. The DNA of the CDR3 is TGTGCCAGCAGCCGCCCCGGTCCGCAAGAGACCCAGTACTTC. Translating gives CASSRPGPQETQYF.

The CDR3 is CASRPGQGAGKLFF. CDR3 nucleotide sequence: TGTGCCAGCAGGCCGGGACAGGGGGCAGGGAAACTGTTTTTT. The chain joins TRBV6-5 to TRBJ1-4, with TRBD1 identical over 12 bases. The V segment lost 6 bases and the J segment 11 bases; nucleotides outside the gene matches: 7. CDR1 MNHEY and CDR2 SVGAGI come from the germline V gene. The CDR3 runs 14 residues.

The gene calls are TRBV7-6 and TRBJ2-1, with 11 bases lining up with TRBD2. After removal of 1 base from V and 6 bases from J, the junction contained 8 bases not matched to a gene. The CDR3 covers 17 residues. CDR1 is SGHVS and CDR2 is FNYEAQ in the germline V gene. This chain's CDR3 is CASSLESSGGVRNEQFF. The CDR3 DNA follows: TGTGCCAGCAGCTTAGAGAGTAGCGGGGGGGTACGCAATGAGCAGTTCTTC. Together with reference TRBV7-6 and TRBJ2-1, the CDR3 gives the full variable domain: GAGVSQSPRYKVTKRGQDVALRCDPISGHVSLYWYRQALGQGPEFLTYFNYEAQQDKSGLPNDRFSAERPEGSISTLTIQRTEQRDSAMYRCASSLESSGGVRNEQFFGPGTRLTVL.